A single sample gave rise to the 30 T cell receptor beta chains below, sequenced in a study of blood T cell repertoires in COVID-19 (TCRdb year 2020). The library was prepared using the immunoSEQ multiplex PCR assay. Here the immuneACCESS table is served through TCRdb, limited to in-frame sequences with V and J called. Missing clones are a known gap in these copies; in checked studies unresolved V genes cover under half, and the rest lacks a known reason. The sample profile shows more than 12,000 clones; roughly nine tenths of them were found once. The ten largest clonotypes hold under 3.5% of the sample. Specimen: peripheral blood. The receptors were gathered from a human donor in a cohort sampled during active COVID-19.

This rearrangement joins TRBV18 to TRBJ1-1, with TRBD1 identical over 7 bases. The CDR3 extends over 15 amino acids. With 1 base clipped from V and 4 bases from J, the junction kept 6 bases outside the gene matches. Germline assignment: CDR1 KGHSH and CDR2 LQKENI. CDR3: CASSPQGAYLTEAFF. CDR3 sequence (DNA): TGTGCCAGCTCACCACAGGGGGCGTACCTCACTGAAGCTTTCTTT.

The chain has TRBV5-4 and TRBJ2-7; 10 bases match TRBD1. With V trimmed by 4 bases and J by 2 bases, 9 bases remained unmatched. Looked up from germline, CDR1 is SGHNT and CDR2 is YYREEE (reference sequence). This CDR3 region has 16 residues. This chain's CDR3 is CASSIGRDRGTYEQYF. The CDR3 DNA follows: TGTGCCAGCAGCATAGGCCGGGACAGGGGCACCTACGAGCAGTACTTC.

The CDR3 DNA reads as TGTGCCACCAGACAGGACCGCTATGGCTACACCTTC. This encodes CATRQDRYGYTF. The V call is TRBV2, the J call TRBJ1-2; possible D gene TRBD1, 6 bases. The CDR3 loop spans 12 amino acids. Trimming removed 10 bases at V and 4 bases at J, with 13 bases between. The germline V gene has CDR1 SNHLY and CDR2 FYNNEI.

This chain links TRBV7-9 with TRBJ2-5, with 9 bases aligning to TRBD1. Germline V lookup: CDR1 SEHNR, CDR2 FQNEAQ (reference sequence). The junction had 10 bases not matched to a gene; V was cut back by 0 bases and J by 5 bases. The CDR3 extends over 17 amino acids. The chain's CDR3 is CASSLALLGTGRETQYF. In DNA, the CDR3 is TGTGCCAGCAGCTTAGCGTTGCTCGGGACAGGGCGCGAGACCCAGTACTTC. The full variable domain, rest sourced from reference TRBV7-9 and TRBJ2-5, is DTGVSQNPRHKITKRGQNVTFRCDPISEHNRLYWYRQTLGQGPEFLTYFQNEAQLEKSRLLSDRFSAERPKGSFSTLEIQRTEQGDSAMYLCASSLALLGTGRETQYFGPGTRLLVL.

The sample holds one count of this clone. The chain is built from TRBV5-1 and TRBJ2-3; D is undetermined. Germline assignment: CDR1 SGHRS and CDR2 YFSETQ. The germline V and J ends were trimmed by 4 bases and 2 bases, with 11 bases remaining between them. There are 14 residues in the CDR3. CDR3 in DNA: TGCGCCAGCAGCCTAGGATTATACACAGATACGCAGTATTTT. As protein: CASSLGLYTDTQYF. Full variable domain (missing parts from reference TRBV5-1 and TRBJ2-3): KAGVTQTPRYLIKTRGQQVTLSCSPISGHRSVSWYQQTPGQGLQFLFEYFSETQRNKGNFPGRFSGRQFSNSRSEMNVSTLELGDSALYLCASSLGLYTDTQYFGPGTRLTVL.

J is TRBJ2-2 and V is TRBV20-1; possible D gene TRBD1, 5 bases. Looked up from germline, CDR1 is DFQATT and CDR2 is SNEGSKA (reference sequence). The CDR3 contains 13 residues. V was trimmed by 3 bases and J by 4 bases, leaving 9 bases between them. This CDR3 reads CSASPRVTGELFF. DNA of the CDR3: TGCAGTGCTAGTCCCAGGGTCACCGGGGAGCTGTTTTTT.

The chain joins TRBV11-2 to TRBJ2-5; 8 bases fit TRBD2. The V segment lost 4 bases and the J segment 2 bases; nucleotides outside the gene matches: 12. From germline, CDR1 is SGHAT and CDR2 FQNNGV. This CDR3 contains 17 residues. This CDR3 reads CASSSPLVAGIQETQYF. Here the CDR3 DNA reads TGTGCCAGCAGCTCCCCCCTGGTAGCGGGGATTCAAGAGACCCAGTACTTC.

The CDR3 loop is CASSEGMGLGTNEQFF. DNA of the CDR3: TGCGCCAGCAGTGAGGGAATGGGACTGGGTACCAATGAGCAGTTCTTC. The chain recombines TRBV10-1 with TRBJ2-1; a possible D gene is TRBD2 (6 bases). Trimming removed 2 bases from V and 6 bases from J, with 17 bases in between. CDR1 is WNHNN, CDR2 SYGVQD, per germline (reference sequence). CDR3 length: 16 residues.

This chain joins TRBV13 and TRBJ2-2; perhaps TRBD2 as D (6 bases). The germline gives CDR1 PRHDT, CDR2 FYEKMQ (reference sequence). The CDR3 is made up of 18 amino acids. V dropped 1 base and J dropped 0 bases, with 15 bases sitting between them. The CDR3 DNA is TGTGCCAGCAGCTTAGATTTGGGGGGATACTCGAACACCGGGGAGCTGTTTTTT. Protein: CASSLDLGGYSNTGELFF.

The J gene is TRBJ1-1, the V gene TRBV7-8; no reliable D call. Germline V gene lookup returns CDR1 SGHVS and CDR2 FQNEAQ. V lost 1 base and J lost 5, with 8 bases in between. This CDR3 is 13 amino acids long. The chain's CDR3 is CASSLVEKTEAFF. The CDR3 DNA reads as TGTGCCAGCAGCTTAGTGGAGAAAACTGAAGCTTTCTTT.

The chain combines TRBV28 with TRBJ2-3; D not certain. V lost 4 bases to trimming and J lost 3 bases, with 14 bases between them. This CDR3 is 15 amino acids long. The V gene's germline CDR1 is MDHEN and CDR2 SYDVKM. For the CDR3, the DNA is TGTGCCAGCAGTTCCCTAGGCGGAAGGACAGATACGCAGTATTTT. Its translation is CASSSLGGRTDTQYF.

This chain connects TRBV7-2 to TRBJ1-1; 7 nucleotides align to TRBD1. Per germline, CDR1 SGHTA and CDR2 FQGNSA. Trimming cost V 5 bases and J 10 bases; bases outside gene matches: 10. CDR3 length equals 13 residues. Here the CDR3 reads CASSQDRASRAFF. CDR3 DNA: TGTGCCAGCAGCCAAGACAGGGCAAGTCGAGCTTTCTTT.

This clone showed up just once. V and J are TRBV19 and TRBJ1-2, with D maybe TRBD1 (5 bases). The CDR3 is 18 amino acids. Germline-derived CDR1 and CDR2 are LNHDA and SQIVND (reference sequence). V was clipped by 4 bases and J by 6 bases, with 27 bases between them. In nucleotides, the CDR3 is TGTGCCAGTAGTACTACTATCCGGTGGGCAGGGATGATAAATGGCTACACCTTC. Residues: CASSTTIRWAGMINGYTF.

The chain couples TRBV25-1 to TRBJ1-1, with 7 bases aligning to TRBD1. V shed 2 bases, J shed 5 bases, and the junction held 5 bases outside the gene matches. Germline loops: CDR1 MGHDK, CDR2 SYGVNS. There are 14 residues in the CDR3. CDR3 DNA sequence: TGTGCCAGCAGTGAACGTGCAGGGGGAACTGAAGCTTTCTTT. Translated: CASSERAGGTEAFF.

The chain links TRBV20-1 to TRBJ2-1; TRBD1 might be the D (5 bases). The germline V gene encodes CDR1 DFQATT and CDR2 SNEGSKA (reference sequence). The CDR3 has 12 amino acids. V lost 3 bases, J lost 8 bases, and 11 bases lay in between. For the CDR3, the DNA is TGCAGTGCTAGTCTACAGGTCTATGAGCAGTTCTTC. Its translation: CSASLQVYEQFF.

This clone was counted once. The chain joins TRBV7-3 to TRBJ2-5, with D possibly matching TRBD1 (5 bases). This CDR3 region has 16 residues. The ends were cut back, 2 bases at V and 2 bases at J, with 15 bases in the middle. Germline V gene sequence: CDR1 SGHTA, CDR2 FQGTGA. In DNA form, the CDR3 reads TGTGCCAGCAGCTTATTAGGCCAGGGCCGGCAAGAGACCCAGTACTTC. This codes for CASSLLGQGRQETQYF.

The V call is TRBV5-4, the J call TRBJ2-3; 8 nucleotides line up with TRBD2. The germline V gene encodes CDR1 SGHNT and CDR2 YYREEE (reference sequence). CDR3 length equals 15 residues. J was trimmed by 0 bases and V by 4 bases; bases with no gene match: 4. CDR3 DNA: TGTGCCAGCAGCCCGGGGGGGCCTAGCACAGATACGCAGTATTTT. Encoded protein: CASSPGGPSTDTQYF.

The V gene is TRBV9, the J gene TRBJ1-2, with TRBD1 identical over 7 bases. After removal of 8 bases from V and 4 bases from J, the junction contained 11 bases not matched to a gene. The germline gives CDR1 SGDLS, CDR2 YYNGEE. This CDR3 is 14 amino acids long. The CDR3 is CASMVRGPSYGYTF. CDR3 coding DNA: TGTGCCAGTATGGTGAGGGGGCCTAGCTATGGCTACACCTTC.

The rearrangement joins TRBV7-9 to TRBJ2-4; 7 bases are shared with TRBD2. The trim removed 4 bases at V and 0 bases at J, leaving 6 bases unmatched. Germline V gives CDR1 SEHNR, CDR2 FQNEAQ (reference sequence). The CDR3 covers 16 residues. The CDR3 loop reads CASSSPTSRAKNIQYF. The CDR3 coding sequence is TGTGCCAGCAGCTCTCCGACTAGCCGAGCCAAAAACATTCAGTACTTC. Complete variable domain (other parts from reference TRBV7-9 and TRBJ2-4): DTGVSQNPRHKITKRGQNVTFRCDPISEHNRLYWYRQTLGQGPEFLTYFQNEAQLEKSRLLSDRFSAERPKGSFSTLEIQRTEQGDSAMYLCASSSPTSRAKNIQYFGAGTRLSVL.

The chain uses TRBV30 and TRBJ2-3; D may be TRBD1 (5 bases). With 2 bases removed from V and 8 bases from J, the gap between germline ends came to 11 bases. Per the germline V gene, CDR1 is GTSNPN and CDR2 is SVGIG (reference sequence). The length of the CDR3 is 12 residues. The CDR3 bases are TGTGCCTGGAGTAAGGGGTTGGGTACGCAGTATTTT. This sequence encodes CAWSKGLGTQYF.

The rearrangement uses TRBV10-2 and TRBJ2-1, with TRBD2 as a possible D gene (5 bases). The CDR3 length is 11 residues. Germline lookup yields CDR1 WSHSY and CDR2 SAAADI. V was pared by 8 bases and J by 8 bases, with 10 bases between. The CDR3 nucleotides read TGCGCCAGCCGGGATCTCGATGAGCAGTTCTTC. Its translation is CASRDLDEQFF.

The CDR3 is CAISTPTAEQPQHF. The CDR3 nucleotides are TGTGCCATCTCGACCCCTACCGCGGAGCAGCCCCAGCATTTT. The V call is TRBV6-4, the J call TRBJ1-5; D gene unclear. Trimming took off 10 bases at V and 7 bases at J, with 20 bases between the two ends. CDR1 is MRHNA, CDR2 SNTAGT, per germline. CDR3 length: 14 residues.

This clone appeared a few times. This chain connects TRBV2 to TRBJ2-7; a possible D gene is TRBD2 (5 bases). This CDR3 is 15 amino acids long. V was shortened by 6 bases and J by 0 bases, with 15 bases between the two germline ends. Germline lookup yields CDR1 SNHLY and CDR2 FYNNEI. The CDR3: CASSDVQTSSYEQYF. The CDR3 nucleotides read TGTGCCAGCAGCGACGTACAAACTAGCTCCTACGAGCAGTACTTC.

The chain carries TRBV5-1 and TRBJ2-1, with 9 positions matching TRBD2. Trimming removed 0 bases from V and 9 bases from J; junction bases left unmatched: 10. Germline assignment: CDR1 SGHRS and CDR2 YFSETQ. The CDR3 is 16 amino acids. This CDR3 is CASSLDAGGPGAEQFF. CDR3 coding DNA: TGCGCCAGCAGCTTGGATGCGGGGGGGCCTGGGGCTGAGCAGTTCTTC.

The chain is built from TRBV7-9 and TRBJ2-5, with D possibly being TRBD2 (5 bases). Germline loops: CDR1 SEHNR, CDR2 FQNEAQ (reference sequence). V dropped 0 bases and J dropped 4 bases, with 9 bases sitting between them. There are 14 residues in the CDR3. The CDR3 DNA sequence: TGTGCCAGCAGCTTAGCGGAGGCTGGAGAGACCCAGTACTTC. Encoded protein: CASSLAEAGETQYF.

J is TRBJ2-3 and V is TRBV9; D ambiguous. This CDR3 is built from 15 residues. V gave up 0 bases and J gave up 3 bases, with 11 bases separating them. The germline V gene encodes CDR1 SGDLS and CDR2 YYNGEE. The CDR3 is CASSVASLSTDTQYF. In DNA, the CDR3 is TGTGCCAGCAGCGTAGCCTCACTTTCGACAGATACGCAGTATTTT.

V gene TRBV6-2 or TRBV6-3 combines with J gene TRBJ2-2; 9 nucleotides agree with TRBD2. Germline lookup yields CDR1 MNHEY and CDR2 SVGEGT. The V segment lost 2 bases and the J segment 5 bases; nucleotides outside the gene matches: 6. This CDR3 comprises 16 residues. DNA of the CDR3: TGTGCCAGCAGTTACCTAGGCGGGAGGGGTACCGGGGAGCTGTTTTTT. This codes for CASSYLGGRGTGELFF.

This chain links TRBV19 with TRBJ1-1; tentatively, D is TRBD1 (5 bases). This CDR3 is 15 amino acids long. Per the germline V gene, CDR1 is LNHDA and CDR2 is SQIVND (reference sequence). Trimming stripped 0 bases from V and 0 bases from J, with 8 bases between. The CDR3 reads CASSIEGRVNTEAFF. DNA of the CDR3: TGTGCCAGTAGTATAGAGGGCAGGGTGAACACTGAAGCTTTCTTT.

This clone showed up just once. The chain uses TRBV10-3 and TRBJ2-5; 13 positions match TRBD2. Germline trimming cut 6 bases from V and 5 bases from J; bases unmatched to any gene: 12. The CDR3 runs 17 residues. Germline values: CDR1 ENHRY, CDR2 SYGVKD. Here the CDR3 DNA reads TGTGCCATCAGGACGGGACTAGCGGGGCACTCTGGGGAGACCCAGTACTTC. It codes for CAIRTGLAGHSGETQYF.

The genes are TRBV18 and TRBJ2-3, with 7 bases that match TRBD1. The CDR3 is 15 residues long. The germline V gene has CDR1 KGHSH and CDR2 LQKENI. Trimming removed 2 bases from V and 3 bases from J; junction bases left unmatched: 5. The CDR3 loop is CASSPTQGETDTQYF. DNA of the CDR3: TGTGCCAGCTCACCAACCCAGGGGGAAACAGATACGCAGTATTTT.